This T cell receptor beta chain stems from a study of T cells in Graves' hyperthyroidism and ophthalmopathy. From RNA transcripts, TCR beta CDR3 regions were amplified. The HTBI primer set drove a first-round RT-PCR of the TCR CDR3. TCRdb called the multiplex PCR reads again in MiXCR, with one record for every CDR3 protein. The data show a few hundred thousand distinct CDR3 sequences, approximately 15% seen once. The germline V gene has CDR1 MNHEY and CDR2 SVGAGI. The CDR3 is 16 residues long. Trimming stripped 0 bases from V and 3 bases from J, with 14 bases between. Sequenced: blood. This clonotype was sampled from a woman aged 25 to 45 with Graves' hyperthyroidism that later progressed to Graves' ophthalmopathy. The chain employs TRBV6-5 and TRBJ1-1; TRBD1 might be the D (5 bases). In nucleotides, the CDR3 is TGTGCCAGCAGTTACTCGACCGGGGCAGGAGACACTGAAGCTTTCTTT. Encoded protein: CASSYSTGAGDTEAFF.